Below are 21 T cell receptor beta chains sequenced from a single sample in a study of OX40 agonist ivuxolimab in advanced cancers. Using immunoSEQ multiplex PCR, the repertoire was profiled, and TCRdb retains in-frame clones only, with some absent. The table records some 65,000 clones, around 90% of them present only once. The sequencing used CD4+ or CD8+ T cells sorted from blood, collected in a trial of the OX40 agonist ivuxolimab. Every receptor here comes from an adult with an advanced solid tumor such as melanoma, head and neck, liver or kidney cancer.

The chain combines TRBV11-2 with TRBJ1-3; weak D call: TRBD1 (5 bases). This CDR3 is built from 18 residues. Germline V gene sequence: CDR1 SGHAT, CDR2 FQNNGV. The germline V and J ends were trimmed by 0 bases and 0 bases, with 15 bases remaining between them. The CDR3 sequence is CASSLEIPGRFSGNTIYF. The CDR3, as DNA: TGTGCCAGCAGCTTAGAGATCCCGGGACGGTTCTCTGGAAACACCATATATTTT.

V gene TRBV28 combines with J gene TRBJ1-5; 8 positions match TRBD1. J gave up 2 bases and V 5 bases, and 17 bases lay outside the gene matches. The germline V gene has CDR1 MDHEN and CDR2 SYDVKM. The CDR3 totals 19 residues. CDR3 DNA: TGTGCCAGCAGTCACCCACCGTGGGGGGACAGGCTCGGCAATCAGCCCCAGCATTTT. Protein: CASSHPPWGDRLGNQPQHF.

The genes are TRBV6-5 and TRBJ2-1; possible D gene TRBD2, 6 bases. Trimming stripped 8 bases from V and 0 bases from J, with 14 bases between. The CDR3 has 15 amino acids. Germline CDR1 reads MNHEY; CDR2 reads SVGAGI. As DNA, the CDR3 is TGTGCCAGCCAACGGGGCGGGATCTCCTACAATGAGCAGTTCTTC. Translation gives CASQRGGISYNEQFF.

The chain carries TRBV19 and TRBJ2-1, with D unclear. The CDR3 covers 12 residues. Trimming shortened V by 10 bases and J by 4 bases, and 11 bases separated the two germline ends. The germline V gene encodes CDR1 LNHDA and CDR2 SQIVND (reference sequence). CDR3 in amino acids: CATGFLYNEQFF. The DNA of the CDR3 is TGTGCCACCGGTTTCCTTTACAATGAGCAGTTCTTC.

This clone was recorded a few times. The V and J genes are TRBV5-4 and TRBJ2-7; a weak D match, TRBD2 (5 bases). The CDR3 is 13 residues long. The ends were cut back, 3 bases at V and 5 bases at J, with 12 bases in the middle. The germline CDR1 and CDR2 sequences are SGHNT and YYREEE (reference sequence). In DNA, the CDR3 is TGTGCCAGCAGCTCCCGCCGGGAAAACGAGCAGTACTTC. The encoded protein is CASSSRRENEQYF.

The chain joins TRBV28 to TRBJ2-2; D remains ambiguous. This CDR3 spans 17 amino acids. Germline V gene sequence: CDR1 MDHEN, CDR2 SYDVKM. The V and J ends lost 6 bases and 5 bases respectively, with 22 bases between them. The CDR3 is CASSHAGLSTGTGELFF. CDR3 DNA: TGTGCCAGCAGCCACGCCGGGCTCTCAACTGGGACCGGGGAGCTGTTTTTT.

The genes are TRBV7-6 and TRBJ2-5; D unresolved. With 1 base removed from V and 9 bases from J, the gap between germline ends came to 9 bases. From germline, CDR1 is SGHVS and CDR2 FNYEAQ. The CDR3 is made up of 12 amino acids. As DNA, the CDR3 is TGTGCCAGCAGCTTAGTGGATTCGGCCCAGTACTTC. Its protein product is CASSLVDSAQYF.

CDR3 DNA sequence: TGTGCCAGCAGCTTACTAGCTACAGGGTCGAATGAGCAGTTCTTC. This encodes CASSLLATGSNEQFF. The rearrangement uses TRBV7-9 and TRBJ2-1; a possible D gene is TRBD1 (6 bases). Germline lookup yields CDR1 SEHNR and CDR2 FQNEAQ (reference sequence). The CDR3 has 15 residues. V was cut by 2 bases and J by 7 bases, with 15 bases left in between.

The chain employs TRBV18 and TRBJ1-2; 11 bases agree with TRBD1. The CDR3 runs to 17 residues. Germline CDR1 and CDR2: KGHSH and LQKENI. V dropped 3 bases and J dropped 2; count of bases not matched to a gene: 8. The CDR3 sequence: CASSPPTGQGGNYGYTF. In DNA form, the CDR3 reads TGTGCCAGCTCACCCCCAACGGGACAGGGGGGGAACTATGGCTACACCTTC.

The CDR3 bases are TGCGCCAGCAGCCAAGGAGGGGGACAGGGAGGAGATACGCAGTATTTT. Protein sequence: CASSQGGGQGGDTQYF. The gene calls are TRBV4-3 and TRBJ2-3; 9 nucleotides agree with TRBD1. The CDR3 sequence is 16 residues long. V gave up 1 base and J gave up 5 bases; unmatched junction bases: 7. Germline V gene data show CDR1 as LGHNA and CDR2 as YSLEER.

Notes on this clone: One end of the junction is discordant with germline, which a read error may explain. This chain joins TRBV19 and TRBJ1-1; a possible D gene is TRBD1 (5 bases). Germline V gene lookup returns CDR1 LNHDA and CDR2 SQIVND (reference sequence). The length of the CDR3 is 13 residues. In DNA form, the CDR3 reads TGTACCAGCAGTATCGCAGGGAGGACTGAAGCTTTCTTT. Its protein product is CTSSIAGRTEAFF.

The gene calls are TRBV11-2 and TRBJ2-7; D unclear. The CDR3 runs 13 residues. V lost 3 bases and J lost 4, with 10 bases in between. Per the germline V gene, CDR1 is SGHAT and CDR2 is FQNNGV. The CDR3 DNA is TGTGCCAGCAGCTTTTCCGGGTCGTACGAGCAGTACTTC. It encodes CASSFSGSYEQYF.

The chain recombines TRBV6-1 with TRBJ1-4, with no clear D. The ends were cut back, 4 bases at V and 7 bases at J, with 16 bases in the middle. The CDR3 is made up of 15 amino acids. Germline CDR1 reads MNHNS; CDR2 reads SASEGT. The CDR3 loop is CASSGRQGRSEKLFF. The CDR3 DNA reads as TGTGCCAGCAGTGGACGCCAAGGGAGGAGTGAAAAACTGTTTTTT.

This clone showed up just once. The chain joins TRBV6-5 to TRBJ2-7; 7 nucleotides align to TRBD2. The ends lost 0 bases at V and 3 bases at J; junction bases unmatched: 5. Per germline, CDR1 MNHEY and CDR2 SVGAGI. The CDR3 loop spans 15 amino acids. CDR3 protein: CASSYSGGVVYEQYF. CDR3 DNA sequence: TGTGCCAGCAGTTACTCGGGGGGGGTGGTCTACGAGCAGTACTTC.

This clone appeared a few times. CDR3 sequence: CASSVGMNEKLFF. DNA of the CDR3: TGTGCCAGCAGCGTAGGCATGAATGAAAAACTGTTTTTT. V is TRBV9 and J is TRBJ1-4; D remains unclear. The ends were cut back, 0 bases at V and 5 bases at J, with 5 bases in the middle. The CDR3 runs 13 residues. Germline lookup yields CDR1 SGDLS and CDR2 YYNGEE.

The chain carries TRBV7-8 and TRBJ1-2; unclear D gene. Trimming removed 3 bases from V and 7 bases from J, with 12 bases in between. Germline assignment: CDR1 SGHVS and CDR2 FQNEAQ. The CDR3 loop spans 13 amino acids. CDR3 protein: CASSFRERSGYTF. CDR3 in DNA: TGTGCCAGCAGCTTTCGGGAGAGGAGTGGCTACACCTTC. Full variable domain (remainder filled in from reference TRBV7-8 and TRBJ1-2): GAGVSQSPRYKVAKRGQDVALRCDPISGHVSLFWYQQALGQGPEFLTYFQNEAQLDKSGLPSDRFFAERPEGSVSTLKIQRTQQEDSAVYLCASSFRERSGYTFGSGTRLTVV.

This clone has only a few counts. V gene TRBV27 combines with J gene TRBJ1-1; TRBD1 agrees at 8 bases. This CDR3 region has 15 residues. Looked up from germline, CDR1 is MNHEY and CDR2 is SMNVEV (reference sequence). V trimming: 5 bases; J trimming: 5 bases; junction bases outside the gene matches: 10. For the CDR3, the DNA is TGTGCCAGCAGTAAACAGGGGGACATGGGAACTGAAGCTTTCTTT. Translated, it gives CASSKQGDMGTEAFF.

This clone was detected only once. This chain joins TRBV7-2 and TRBJ2-2; D unclear. Germline assignment: CDR1 SGHTA and CDR2 FQGNSA. The V end lost 7 bases, the J end lost 0 bases, and 12 bases lay between the germline ends. This CDR3 comprises 15 residues. CDR3 in DNA: TGTGCCAGCACCGTGAGCAGCACGAACACCGGGGAGCTGTTTTTT. This encodes CASTVSSTNTGELFF.

This clone was observed once. This rearrangement joins TRBV10-3 to TRBJ1-5, with D possibly TRBD1 on 5 matching bases. Per germline, CDR1 ENHRY and CDR2 SYGVKD. V dropped 0 bases and J dropped 3 bases, with 12 bases sitting between them. The CDR3 contains 16 residues. CDR3 DNA sequence: TGTGCCATCAGTGAGTCAGGTGGAGGGGACAATCAGCCCCAGCATTTT. Translation gives CAISESGGGDNQPQHF.

This sequence joins TRBV19 and TRBJ2-2, with 7 bases fitting TRBD1. V gave up 11 bases and J gave up 0 bases; unmatched junction bases: 9. This CDR3 spans 15 amino acids. Germline loops: CDR1 LNHDA, CDR2 SQIVND (reference sequence). The chain's CDR3 is CAVGGRGSNTGELFF. The CDR3 DNA is TGTGCCGTAGGGGGCAGGGGTTCGAACACCGGGGAGCTGTTTTTT.

The chain is built from TRBV6-5 and TRBJ2-7; D not resolved. V was trimmed by 0 bases and J by 6 bases, leaving 9 bases between them. The V gene's germline CDR1 is MNHEY and CDR2 SVGAGI. The CDR3 has 13 amino acids. Here the CDR3 DNA reads TGTGCCAGCAGTTACTCGACAATGGGCGAGCAGTACTTC. This gives the protein CASSYSTMGEQYF.